This is a list of T cell receptor beta chains from one sample in a study of TIL therapy for anti-PD-1-resistant metastatic lung cancer. TCRdb keeps only in-frame clones here, not all; method: immunoSEQ multiplex PCR. The sample comprises about 60,000 clones, roughly 84% of which are singletons, and approximately 2.4% rests with the top ten. Material: blood, obtained at baseline. The receptor source for this set is a person aged 25 to 85 with non-small cell lung cancer. CDR3s include the opening cysteine and the closing phenylalanine or tryptophan. A D gene is named only where the DNA matches it firmly. Part of the rows lack a size; the others show once, few, many or a class for expanded clones.

j_call,cdr3_length,clone_size,d_call,v_call,cdr3_nt,cdr3_aa
TRBJ1-1,14,.,.,TRBV7-6,TGTGCCAGCAGCCTTGGACAGACGAACACTGAAGCTTTCTTT,CASSLGQTNTEAFF
TRBJ2-1,12,.,.,TRBV7-3,TGTGCCAGCAGCCAGGTCGGCGATGAGCAGTTCTTC,CASSQVGDEQFF
TRBJ2-3,15,.,.,TRBV5-1,TGCGCCAGCAGCCTGGGACTCCGACCGACAGATACGCAGTATTTT,CASSLGLRPTDTQYF
TRBJ2-7,16,.,TRBD2,TRBV4-1,TGCGCCAGCAGCCAAGAATCCAGCGGGAGCTCCTACGAGCAGTACTTC,CASSQESSGSSYEQYF
TRBJ2-7,12,.,.,TRBV5-1,TGCGCCAGCAGCTTGGAGGGGATCGAGCAGTACTTC,CASSLEGIEQYF
TRBJ2-3,10,.,.,TRBV20-1,TGCAGTGCTAATCCAGATACGCAGTATTTT,CSANPDTQYF
TRBJ1-3,15,.,.,TRBV3-1/TRBV3-2,TGTGCCAGCAGCCATCTTGGGGAAGTTGGAAACACCATATATTTT,CASSHLGEVGNTIYF
TRBJ1-1,15,.,.,TRBV5-4,TGTGCCAGCAGCTGGGGGACCCTGGCAAACACTGAAGCTTTCTTT,CASSWGTLANTEAFF
TRBJ2-6,17,.,TRBD1,TRBV5-4,TGTGCCAGCAGCACTAGACAGGGGACTTCTGGGGCCAACGTCCTGACTTTC,CASSTRQGTSGANVLTF
TRBJ2-3,11,.,.,TRBV18,TGTGCCAGCTCCGAGTCAGATACGCAGTATTTT,CASSESDTQYF
TRBJ2-2,13,.,TRBD2,TRBV10-1,TGCGCCAGCGCGGGACTAGCGGGGGGAGAGCTGTTTTTT,CASAGLAGGELFF
TRBJ2-2,15,few,TRBD1,TRBV11-2,TGTGCCAGCAGCTTGACAGGGGCTGTCACCGGGGAGCTGTTTTTT,CASSLTGAVTGELFF
TRBJ1-3,13,.,.,TRBV9,TGTGCCAGCAGCCGAGGCGCTGGAAACACCATATATTTT,CASSRGAGNTIYF
TRBJ1-1,14,.,.,TRBV6-5,TGTGCCAGCAGACCCGCCCCCCAGAACACTGAAGCTTTCTTT,CASRPAPQNTEAFF
TRBJ1-1,15,.,.,TRBV20-1,TGCAGTGCTAGTCCATCTCCGATCATGAACACTGAAGCTTTCTTT,CSASPSPIMNTEAFF
TRBJ2-7,14,few,TRBD2,TRBV19,TGTGCCAGTAGTAAGGAGCGGGGCTCCTACGAGCAGTACTTC,CASSKERGSYEQYF
TRBJ2-3,15,once,.,TRBV5-1,TGCGCCAGCAGCTTGGCCGAGAGTAGCACAGATACGCAGTATTTT,CASSLAESSTDTQYF
TRBJ2-7,14,once,TRBD1,TRBV9,TGTGCCAGCAGCGTGACAGGGTCCTCCTACGAGCAGTACTTC,CASSVTGSSYEQYF
TRBJ1-1,15,.,.,TRBV10-3,TGTGCCATCAGTGAGTCAGGCGGGTTAAACACTGAAGCTTTCTTT,CAISESGGLNTEAFF
TRBJ2-1,15,.,TRBD2,TRBV28,TGTGCCAGCAGTCTGGTTAGCGGGAGGAACGATGAGCAGTTCTTC,CASSLVSGRNDEQFF
TRBJ2-7,14,.,.,TRBV27,TGTGCCAGCAGTGTTCGCCGGCGAGGAGACGAGCAGTACTTC,CASSVRRRGDEQYF
TRBJ2-2,15,.,TRBD1,TRBV5-5,TGTGCCAGCAGCTGGGGACAGGGGCCCACCGGGGAGCTGTTTTTT,CASSWGQGPTGELFF
TRBJ2-7,13,.,.,TRBV7-3,TGTGCCAGCAGCCCCGCCGGGAGCTACGAGCAGTACTTC,CASSPAGSYEQYF
TRBJ1-1,13,.,.,TRBV30,TGTGCCTGGACGGGGATGGGGTACACTGAAGCTTTCTTT,CAWTGMGYTEAFF
TRBJ2-7,14,.,.,TRBV27,TGTGCCAGCAGTTCCGGACTATCCGCCTTAGCGCAGTACTTC,CASSSGLSALAQYF
TRBJ2-7,13,.,.,TRBV6-1,TGTGCCAGCAGTGAATCAGGGACCCACGAGCAGTACTTC,CASSESGTHEQYF
TRBJ2-2,14,few,.,TRBV19,TGTGCCAGTAGTCCGGCAGGGGTAGGCGGGGAGCTGTTTTTT,CASSPAGVGGELFF
TRBJ1-1,18,.,.,TRBV7-9,TGTGCCAGCAGCTCTACGCCGGCACCGGGGTATAGGAACACTGAAGCTTTCTTT,CASSSTPAPGYRNTEAFF
TRBJ2-7,13,.,TRBD2,TRBV5-1,TGCGCCAGCATGAAGCGGGAGGGCTCCGAGCAGTACTTC,CASMKREGSEQYF
TRBJ2-7,14,.,TRBD2,TRBV6-5,TGTGCCAGCAGCCCATGGGACGGGAGGGCCGACCAGTACTTC,CASSPWDGRADQYF
TRBJ2-6,17,.,TRBD2,TRBV7-2,TGCGCCAGCAGCTTATTTGGCGGGGGGGCGGGGGCCAACGTCCTGACTTTC,CASSLFGGGAGANVLTF
TRBJ1-1,15,.,.,TRBV19,TGTGCCAGTAGTATAGAGGGGAATAGGAACACTGAAGCTTTCTTT,CASSIEGNRNTEAFF
TRBJ1-6,15,.,.,TRBV2,TGTGCCAGCCACTTAAGCGGGCAGGGCCTTTCACCCCTCCACTTT,CASHLSGQGLSPLHF
TRBJ2-5,16,.,.,TRBV11-2,TGTGCCAGCAGCTTCGGGGAGGCAGCACAGGGGGAGACCCAGTACTTC,CASSFGEAAQGETQYF
TRBJ1-1,14,.,.,TRBV4-1,TGCGCCAGCAGCCAAGAAGTTGGAGGGACTGAAGCTTTCTTT,CASSQEVGGTEAFF
TRBJ2-1,15,.,.,TRBV19,TGTGCCAGTAGTATAGGTGACATCTCCTACAATGAGCAGTTCTTC,CASSIGDISYNEQFF
TRBJ1-4,13,few,TRBD1,TRBV3-1/TRBV3-2,TGTGCCAGCAGAGACAGGGGGAGTGAAAAACTGTTTTTT,CASRDRGSEKLFF
TRBJ2-2,15,.,TRBD2,TRBV7-9,TGTGCCAGCAGCTTGCCCCCCCGGGGGGACGGGGAGCTGTTTTTT,CASSLPPRGDGELFF
TRBJ2-2,15,.,TRBD1,TRBV7-3,TGTGCCAGCAGCCAGGGGACAGGGAACACCGGGGAGCTGTTTTTT,CASSQGTGNTGELFF
TRBJ1-1,14,.,.,TRBV11-1,TGTGCCAGCAGCTCGCGGGGGAGGAACACTGAAGCTTTCTTT,CASSSRGRNTEAFF
TRBJ1-2,13,.,.,TRBV28,TGTGCCAGCATAGGACGGTTAAACTATGGCTACACCTTC,CASIGRLNYGYTF
TRBJ1-4,14,.,.,TRBV6-5,TGTGCCAGCAGTTACTCGCGAGAGAATGAAAAACTGTTTTTT,CASSYSRENEKLFF
TRBJ2-6,13,.,.,TRBV28,TGTGCCAGCTGGGACTCTGGGGCCAACGTCCTGACTTTC,CASWDSGANVLTF
TRBJ2-7,16,.,.,TRBV7-9,TGTGCCAGCAGCCGGGTCCAGGGCAGCATCTCCTACGAGCAGTACTTC,CASSRVQGSISYEQYF
TRBJ2-1,15,.,TRBD2,TRBV5-1,TGCGCCAGCAGTTTAAGCGGGGAATCCTACAATGAGCAGTTCTTC,CASSLSGESYNEQFF
TRBJ2-1,13,.,.,TRBV7-9,TGTGCCAGCAGCAGAAAAGGGAGTTTCGAGCAGTTCTTC,CASSRKGSFEQFF
TRBJ1-2,15,.,TRBD1,TRBV6-2/TRBV6-3,TGTGCCAGCAGTCACCGGGACAGGGGGCAATATGGCTACACCTTC,CASSHRDRGQYGYTF
TRBJ1-5,17,.,.,TRBV24-1,TGTGCCACCAGTGATTTGCCCCAGGGAGTACTTTATCAGCCCCAGCATTTT,CATSDLPQGVLYQPQHF
TRBJ1-5,15,.,.,TRBV25-1,TGTGCCAGCAGTGAATCCAACAGCCCGCAGGGGCCCCAGCATTTT,CASSESNSPQGPQHF
TRBJ2-2,16,.,.,TRBV7-9,TGTGCCAGCAGCCATCCCGGGACACTTAACACCGGGGAGCTGTTTTTT,CASSHPGTLNTGELFF
TRBJ1-2,14,.,.,TRBV3-1/TRBV3-2,TGTGCCAGCAGCCAAGAGAGGCCAGGGAGGGGCTACACCTTC,CASSQERPGRGYTF
TRBJ2-1,14,.,.,TRBV19,TGTGCCAGTACGGGGCAACGAGGGAACAATGAGCAGTTCTTC,CASTGQRGNNEQFF
TRBJ2-3,15,.,TRBD2,TRBV5-1,TGCGCCTCCTCGGGGGGGGCAGGGGAGGCAGATACGCAGTATTTT,CASSGGAGEADTQYF